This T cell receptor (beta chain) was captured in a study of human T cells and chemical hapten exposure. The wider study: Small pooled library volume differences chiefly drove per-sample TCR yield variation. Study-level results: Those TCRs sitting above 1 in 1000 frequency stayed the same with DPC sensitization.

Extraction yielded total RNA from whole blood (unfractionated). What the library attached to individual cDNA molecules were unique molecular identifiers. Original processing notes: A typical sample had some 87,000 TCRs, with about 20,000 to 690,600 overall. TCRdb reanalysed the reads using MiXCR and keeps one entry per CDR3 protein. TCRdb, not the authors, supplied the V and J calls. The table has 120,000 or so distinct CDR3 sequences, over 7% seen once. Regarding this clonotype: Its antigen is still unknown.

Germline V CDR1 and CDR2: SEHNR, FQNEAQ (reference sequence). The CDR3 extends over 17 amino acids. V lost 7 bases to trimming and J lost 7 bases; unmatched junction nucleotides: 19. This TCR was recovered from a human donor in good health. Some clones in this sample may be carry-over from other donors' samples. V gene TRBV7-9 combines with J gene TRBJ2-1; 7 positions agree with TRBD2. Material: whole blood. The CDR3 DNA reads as TGTGCCAGCAAACGTGGAAATTCTTTGGGGGGGGTGAATGAGCAGTTCTTC. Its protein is CASKRGNSLGGVNEQFF.